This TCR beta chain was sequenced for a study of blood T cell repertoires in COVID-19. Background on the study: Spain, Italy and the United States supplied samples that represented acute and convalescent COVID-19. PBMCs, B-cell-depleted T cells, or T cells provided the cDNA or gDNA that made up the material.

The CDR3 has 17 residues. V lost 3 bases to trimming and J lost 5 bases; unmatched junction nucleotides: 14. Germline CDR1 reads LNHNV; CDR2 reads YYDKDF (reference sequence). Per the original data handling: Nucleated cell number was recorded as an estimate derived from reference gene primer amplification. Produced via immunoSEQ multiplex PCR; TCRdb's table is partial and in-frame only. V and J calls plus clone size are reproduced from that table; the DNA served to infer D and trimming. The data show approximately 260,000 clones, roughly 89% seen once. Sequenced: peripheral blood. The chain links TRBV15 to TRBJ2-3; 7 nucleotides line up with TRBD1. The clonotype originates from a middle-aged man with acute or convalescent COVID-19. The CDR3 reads CATSSGKVVGTVDTQYF. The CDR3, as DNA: TGTGCCACCAGCAGCGGCAAGGTTGTCGGGACAGTAGATACGCAGTATTTT.